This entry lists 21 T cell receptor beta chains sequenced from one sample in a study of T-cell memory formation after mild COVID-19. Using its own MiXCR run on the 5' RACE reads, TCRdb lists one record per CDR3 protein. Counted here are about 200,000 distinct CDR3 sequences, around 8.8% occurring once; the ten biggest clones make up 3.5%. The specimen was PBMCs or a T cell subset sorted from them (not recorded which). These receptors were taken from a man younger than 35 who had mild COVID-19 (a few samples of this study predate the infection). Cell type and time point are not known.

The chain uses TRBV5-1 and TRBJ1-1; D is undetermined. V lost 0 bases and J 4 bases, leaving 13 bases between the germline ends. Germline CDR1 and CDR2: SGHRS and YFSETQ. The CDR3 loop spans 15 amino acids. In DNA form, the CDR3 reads TGCGCCAGCAGCTTGGCCACGGCCGCGACCACTGAAGCTTTCTTT. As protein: CASSLATAATTEAFF.

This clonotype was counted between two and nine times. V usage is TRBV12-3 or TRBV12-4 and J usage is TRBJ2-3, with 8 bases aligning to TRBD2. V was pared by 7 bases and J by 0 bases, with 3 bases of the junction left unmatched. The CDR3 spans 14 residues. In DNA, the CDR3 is TGTGCCAGCAAGGCGGGGGGCAGCACAGATACGCAGTATTTT. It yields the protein CASKAGGSTDTQYF.

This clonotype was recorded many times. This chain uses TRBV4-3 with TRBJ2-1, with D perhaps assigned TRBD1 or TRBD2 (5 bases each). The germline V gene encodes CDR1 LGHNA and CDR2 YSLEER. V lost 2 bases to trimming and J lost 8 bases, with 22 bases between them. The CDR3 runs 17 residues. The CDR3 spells CASSQPPHPGPYDEQFF. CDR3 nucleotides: TGCGCCAGCAGCCAACCCCCCCACCCGGGACCTTATGATGAGCAGTTCTTC.

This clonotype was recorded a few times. The CDR3: CASSAYRGTGNTGELFF. For the CDR3, the DNA is TGCGCCAGCAGCGCCTATAGGGGGACAGGGAACACCGGGGAGCTGTTTTTT. The chain has TRBV10-1 and TRBJ2-2, with 8 bases fitting TRBD1. Losses at the gene ends were 6 bases for V and 1 base for J; bases not matched to a gene: 10. The CDR3 spans 17 residues. Germline CDR1 reads WNHNN; CDR2 reads SYGVQD (reference sequence).

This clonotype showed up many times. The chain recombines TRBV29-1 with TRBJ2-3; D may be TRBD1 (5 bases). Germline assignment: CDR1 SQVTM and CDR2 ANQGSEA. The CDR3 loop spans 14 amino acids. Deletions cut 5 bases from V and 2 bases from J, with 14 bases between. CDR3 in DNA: TGCAGCGTTTATATAGGGGTGGACACAGATACGCAGTATTTT. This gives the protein CSVYIGVDTDTQYF.

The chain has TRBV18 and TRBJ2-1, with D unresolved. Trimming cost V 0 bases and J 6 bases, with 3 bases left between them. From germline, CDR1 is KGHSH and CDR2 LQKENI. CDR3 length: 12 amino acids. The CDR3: CASSPPLNEQFF. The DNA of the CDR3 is TGTGCCAGCTCACCACCCCTCAATGAGCAGTTCTTC.

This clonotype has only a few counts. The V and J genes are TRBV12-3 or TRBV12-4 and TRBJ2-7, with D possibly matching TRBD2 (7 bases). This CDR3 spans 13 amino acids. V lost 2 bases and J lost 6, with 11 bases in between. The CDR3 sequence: CASSLYREGEQYF. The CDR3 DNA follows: TGTGCCAGCAGTTTATACAGGGAGGGCGAGCAGTACTTC.

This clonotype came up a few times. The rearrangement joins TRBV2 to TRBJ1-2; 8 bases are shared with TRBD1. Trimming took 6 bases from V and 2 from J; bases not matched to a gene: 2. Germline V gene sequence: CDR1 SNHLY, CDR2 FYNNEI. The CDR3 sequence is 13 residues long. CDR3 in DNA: TGTGCCAGCAGGGGGACAGGAAACTATGGCTACACCTTC. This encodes CASRGTGNYGYTF.

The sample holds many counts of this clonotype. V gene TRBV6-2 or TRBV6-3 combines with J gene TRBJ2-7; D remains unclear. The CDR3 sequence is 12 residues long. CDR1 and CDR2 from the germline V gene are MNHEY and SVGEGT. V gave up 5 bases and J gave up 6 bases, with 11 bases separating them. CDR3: CASSRTMTEQYF. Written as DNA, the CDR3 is TGTGCCAGCAGTCGAACTATGACCGAGCAGTACTTC.

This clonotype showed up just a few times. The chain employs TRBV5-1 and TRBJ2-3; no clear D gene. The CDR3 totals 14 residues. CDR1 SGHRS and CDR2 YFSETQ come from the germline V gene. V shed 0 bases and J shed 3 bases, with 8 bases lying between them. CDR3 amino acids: CASSLAVFTDTQYF. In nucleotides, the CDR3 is TGCGCCAGCAGCTTGGCCGTGTTTACAGATACGCAGTATTTT. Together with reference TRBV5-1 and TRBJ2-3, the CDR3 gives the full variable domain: KAGVTQTPRYLIKTRGQQVTLSCSPISGHRSVSWYQQTPGQGLQFLFEYFSETQRNKGNFPGRFSGRQFSNSRSEMNVSTLELGDSALYLCASSLAVFTDTQYFGPGTRLTVL.

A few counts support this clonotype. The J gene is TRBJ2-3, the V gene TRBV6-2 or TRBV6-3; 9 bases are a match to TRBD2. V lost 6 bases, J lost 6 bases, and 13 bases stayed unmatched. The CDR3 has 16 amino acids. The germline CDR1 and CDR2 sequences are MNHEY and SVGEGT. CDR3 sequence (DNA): TGTGCCAGCAGCAAGGGGACTAGCCCCCGCCGTGATACGCAGTATTTT. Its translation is CASSKGTSPRRDTQYF.

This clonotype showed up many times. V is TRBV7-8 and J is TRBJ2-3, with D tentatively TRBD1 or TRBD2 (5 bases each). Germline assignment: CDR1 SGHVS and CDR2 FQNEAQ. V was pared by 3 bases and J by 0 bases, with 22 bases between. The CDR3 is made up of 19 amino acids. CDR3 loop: CASSFPGTPRTVSTDTQYF. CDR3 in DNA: TGTGCCAGCAGCTTCCCCGGGACGCCGAGGACTGTTAGCACAGATACGCAGTATTTT.

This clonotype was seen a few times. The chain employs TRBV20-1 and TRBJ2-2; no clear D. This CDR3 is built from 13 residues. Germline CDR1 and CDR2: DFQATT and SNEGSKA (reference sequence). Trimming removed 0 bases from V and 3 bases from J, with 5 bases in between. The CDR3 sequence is CSARDAYTGELFF. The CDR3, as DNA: TGCAGTGCTAGAGACGCTTACACCGGGGAGCTGTTTTTT.

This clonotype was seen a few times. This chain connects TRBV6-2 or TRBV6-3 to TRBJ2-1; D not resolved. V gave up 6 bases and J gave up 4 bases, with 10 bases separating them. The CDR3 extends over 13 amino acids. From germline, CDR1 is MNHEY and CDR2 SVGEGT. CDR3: CASRDGPYNEQFF. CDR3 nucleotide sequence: TGTGCCAGCAGGGACGGACCTTACAATGAGCAGTTCTTC.

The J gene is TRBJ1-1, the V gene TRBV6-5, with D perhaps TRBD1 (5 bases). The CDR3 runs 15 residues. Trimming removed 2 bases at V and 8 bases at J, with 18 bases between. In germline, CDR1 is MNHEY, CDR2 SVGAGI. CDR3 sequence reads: CASSYTPGGRGEAFF. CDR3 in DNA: TGTGCCAGCAGTTACACCCCGGGGGGTAGAGGGGAAGCTTTCTTT.

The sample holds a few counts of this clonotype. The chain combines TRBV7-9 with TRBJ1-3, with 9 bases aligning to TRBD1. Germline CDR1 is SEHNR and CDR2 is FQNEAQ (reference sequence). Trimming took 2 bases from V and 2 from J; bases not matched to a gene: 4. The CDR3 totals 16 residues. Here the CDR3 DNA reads TGTGCCAGCAGCTTATCGAGACAGGGGGCTGGAAACACCATATATTTT. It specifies CASSLSRQGAGNTIYF.

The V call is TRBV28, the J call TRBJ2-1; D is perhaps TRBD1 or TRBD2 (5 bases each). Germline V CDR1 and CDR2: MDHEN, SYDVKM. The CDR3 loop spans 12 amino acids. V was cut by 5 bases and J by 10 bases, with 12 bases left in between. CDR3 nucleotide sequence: TGTGCCAGCAGTCCCAGGAGGACAGAGCAGTTCTTC. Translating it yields CASSPRRTEQFF.

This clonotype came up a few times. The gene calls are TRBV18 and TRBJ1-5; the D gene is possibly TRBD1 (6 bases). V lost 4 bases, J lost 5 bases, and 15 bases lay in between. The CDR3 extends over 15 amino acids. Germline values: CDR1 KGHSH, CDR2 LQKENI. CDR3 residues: CASSHGGNRDQPQHF. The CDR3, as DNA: TGTGCCAGCTCACACGGCGGGAACAGGGATCAGCCCCAGCATTTT.

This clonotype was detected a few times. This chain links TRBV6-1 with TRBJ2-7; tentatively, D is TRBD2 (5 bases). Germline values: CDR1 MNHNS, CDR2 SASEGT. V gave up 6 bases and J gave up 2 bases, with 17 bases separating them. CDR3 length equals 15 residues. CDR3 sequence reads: CASSEPGRSAYEQYV. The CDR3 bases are TGTGCCAGCAGCGAACCGGGAAGGAGCGCCTACGAGCAGTACGTC.

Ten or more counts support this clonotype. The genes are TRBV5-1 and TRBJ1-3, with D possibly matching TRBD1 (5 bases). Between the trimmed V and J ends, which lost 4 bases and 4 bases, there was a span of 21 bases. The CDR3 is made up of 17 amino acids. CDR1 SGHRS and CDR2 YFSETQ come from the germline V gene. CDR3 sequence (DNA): TGCGCCAGCAGCCCTACGGTCCAGGGATTGGGCGGAAACACCATATATTTT. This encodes CASSPTVQGLGGNTIYF.

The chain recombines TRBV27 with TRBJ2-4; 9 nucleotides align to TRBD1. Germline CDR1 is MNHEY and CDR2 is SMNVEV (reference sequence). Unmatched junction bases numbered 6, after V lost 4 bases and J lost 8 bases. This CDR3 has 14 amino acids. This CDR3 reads CASSSSDRGHIQYF. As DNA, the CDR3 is TGTGCCAGCAGTTCGTCGGACAGGGGACACATTCAGTACTTC.